The 14 T cell receptor beta chains below all came from one sample that was sequenced in a study of cytomegalovirus exposure and HLA in healthy donors. Primers: 60 Vbeta forward and 13 Jbeta reverse. The method was immunoSEQ multiplex PCR; TCRdb's version includes in-frame clones alone and lacks a portion of them. The table lists about 80,000 clones, about 80% of them singletons. The specimen sequenced was PBMCs. The receptors come from a woman aged 45 to 65 in good health and CMV-seropositive.

This clone was counted once. V is TRBV19 and J is TRBJ2-2; D unclear. The germline V and J ends were trimmed by 9 bases and 3 bases, with 14 bases remaining between them. Germline V gene data show CDR1 as LNHDA and CDR2 as SQIVND (reference sequence). The CDR3 runs to 14 residues. CDR3 coding DNA: TGTGCCAGCGGTCACCAAACCCACACCGGGGAGCTGTTTTTT. Its protein is CASGHQTHTGELFF.

The chain employs TRBV19 and TRBJ1-3; D gene uncertain. Per germline, CDR1 LNHDA and CDR2 SQIVND (reference sequence). The CDR3 extends over 14 amino acids. V lost 2 bases, J lost 0 bases, and 5 bases lay in between. The CDR3 DNA sequence: TGTGCCAGTAGTATACGCAGCTCTGGAAACACCATATATTTT. It yields the protein CASSIRSSGNTIYF.

The chain combines TRBV18 with TRBJ1-1, with D maybe TRBD1 (6 bases). This CDR3 is 15 amino acids long. Germline-derived CDR1 and CDR2 are KGHSH and LQKENI. Trimming left V 3 bases short and J 0 bases short, with 11 bases between. The CDR3 sequence: CASSPWTALNTEAFF. CDR3 coding DNA: TGTGCCAGCTCACCCTGGACAGCTTTGAACACTGAAGCTTTCTTT.

The chain links TRBV5-5 to TRBJ2-7; D uncertain. Germline CDR1 reads SGHKS; CDR2 reads YYEKEE (reference sequence). V gave up 1 base and J gave up 0 bases, with 8 bases separating them. The CDR3 is 14 residues long. The CDR3 loop reads CASSLQYGSYEQYF. The CDR3 nucleotides are TGTGCCAGCAGCTTGCAATACGGCTCCTACGAGCAGTACTTC.

J is TRBJ2-7 and V is TRBV18; TRBD1 might be the D (5 bases). Germline CDR1 reads KGHSH; CDR2 reads LQKENI. The length of the CDR3 is 14 residues. Trimming left V 1 base short and J 4 bases short, with 11 bases between. The CDR3 spells CASSPRVGEYEQYV. CDR3 bases: TGTGCCAGCTCACCACGGGTAGGGGAATACGAGCAGTACGTC.

The chain has TRBV5-5 and TRBJ2-7; 7 bases agree with TRBD2. The CDR3 runs to 13 residues. Germline-derived CDR1 and CDR2 are SGHKS and YYEKEE (reference sequence). After removal of 2 bases from V and 7 bases from J, the junction contained 6 bases not matched to a gene. CDR3 sequence: CASSLFAGREQYV. CDR3 in DNA: TGTGCCAGCAGCTTATTCGCCGGGAGGGAGCAGTACGTC.

With regard to this clone: The germline gene is not matched at one end of the junction; a read error may be the cause. This chain connects TRBV6-5 to TRBJ1-3, with TRBD1 matching 10 bases. The CDR3 is made up of 11 amino acids. Germline values: CDR1 MNHEY, CDR2 SVGAGI. The CDR3 coding sequence is TGTGCCAGCAGTTCCGGACAGGGGGTACATTTT. This gives the protein CASSSGQGVHF.

A single count supports this clone. The chain combines TRBV29-1 with TRBJ1-1, with TRBD1 identical over 7 bases. The CDR3 is made up of 13 amino acids. Trimming at V came to 8 bases and at J to 1 base, leaving 7 bases not matched to a gene. Per the germline V gene, CDR1 is SQVTM and CDR2 is ANQGSEA. The CDR3 sequence: CSYVRQGNTEAFF. CDR3 nucleotide sequence: TGCAGCTACGTTAGACAGGGGAACACTGAAGCTTTCTTT.

The gene calls are TRBV5-1 and TRBJ1-4; TRBD1 matches at 9 bases. V lost 3 bases and J lost 8; bases outside the gene matches: 14. This CDR3 contains 17 residues. Germline V gene sequence: CDR1 SGHRS, CDR2 YFSETQ. CDR3 amino acids: CASSYDVTGGSGEKLFF. As DNA, the CDR3 is TGCGCCAGCAGCTACGATGTTACAGGGGGCTCGGGGGAAAAACTGTTTTTT. The variable domain in full, with the rest retrieved from reference TRBV5-1 and TRBJ1-4, is KAGVTQTPRYLIKTRGQQVTLSCSPISGHRSVSWYQQTPGQGLQFLFEYFSETQRNKGNFPGRFSGRQFSNSRSEMNVSTLELGDSALYLCASSYDVTGGSGEKLFFGSGTQLSVL.

This chain connects TRBV19 to TRBJ2-6; TRBD1 matches 7 bases. CDR3 length: 16 amino acids. Trimming took 9 bases from V and 1 from J; bases not matched to a gene: 9. Per the germline V gene, CDR1 is LNHDA and CDR2 is SQIVND (reference sequence). CDR3 amino acids: CASKQGTQSGANVLTF. The DNA for the CDR3 is TGTGCCAGCAAACAGGGGACCCAATCTGGGGCCAACGTCCTGACTTTC.

V and J are TRBV7-8 and TRBJ1-1; 8 bases match TRBD1. V lost 5 bases to trimming and J lost 3 bases; unmatched junction nucleotides: 11. This CDR3 is 16 amino acids long. Germline loops: CDR1 SGHVS, CDR2 FQNEAQ. The DNA for the CDR3 is TGTGCCAGCAGCCCCCAGGGGGCAATCCGGGACACTGAAGCTTTCTTT. This gives the protein CASSPQGAIRDTEAFF.

This chain joins TRBV19 and TRBJ2-3; 7 bases are a match to TRBD1. Germline V gene lookup returns CDR1 LNHDA and CDR2 SQIVND (reference sequence). This CDR3 spans 15 amino acids. V was pared by 5 bases and J by 1 base, with 6 bases of the junction left unmatched. The CDR3 here is CASSEQGYGTDTQYF. CDR3 DNA sequence: TGTGCCAGTAGTGAACAGGGGTACGGCACAGATACGCAGTATTTT.

The chain has TRBV6-5 and TRBJ1-6; TRBD1 matches 10 bases. V was clipped by 4 bases and J by 10 bases; unmatched bases: 10. The CDR3 loop spans 16 amino acids. Per germline, CDR1 MNHEY and CDR2 SVGAGI. The CDR3: CASSSLLTGGESPLHF. CDR3 DNA sequence: TGTGCCAGCAGTTCCCTCCTGACAGGGGGCGAGTCACCCCTCCACTTT.

V and J are TRBV5-1 and TRBJ1-1; maybe TRBD1 (5 bases). Trimming took 4 bases from V and 2 from J, leaving 9 bases between them. This CDR3 spans 13 amino acids. From germline, CDR1 is SGHRS and CDR2 YFSETQ. This CDR3 is CASSTDSNTEAFF. The CDR3 DNA is TGCGCCAGCAGCACCGACAGTAACACTGAAGCTTTCTTT.